The 10 T cell receptor beta chains below come from one sample, sequenced in a study of shared clonotypes between healthy human individuals. Profiled with immunoSEQ multiplex PCR; TCRdb holds only in-frame clones, not every one. The repertoire holds 2 million to 3 million clones, with 90% to 95% as singletons. The sample taken for sequencing was naive CD4+ T cells from PBMCs. The subset here: CD45RA+ positively selected. These receptors all come from a man aged 18 to 30 in good health. Some clones in this sample may be carry-over from other donors' samples.

About this clone: Within the sample, other DNA sequences also encode this same CDR3. The genes are TRBV28 and TRBJ2-7, with D unresolved. The CDR3 contains 10 residues. Germline lookup yields CDR1 MDHEN and CDR2 SYDVKM. Trimming shortened V by 8 bases and J by 2 bases, and 4 bases separated the two germline ends. The DNA for the CDR3 is TGTGCCAGCGGTGCCTACGAGCAGTACTTC. It specifies CASGAYEQYF.

This sequence joins TRBV29-1 and TRBJ1-2; 7 nucleotides align to TRBD1. The junction had 14 bases not matched to a gene; V was cut back by 6 bases and J by 4 bases. The CDR3 is 15 amino acids. Germline V CDR1 and CDR2: SQVTM, ANQGSEA. The CDR3 sequence is CSVLWTGATSYGYTF. CDR3 nucleotides: TGCAGCGTCCTTTGGACAGGTGCCACCTCCTATGGCTACACCTTC.

J is TRBJ1-4 and V is TRBV18; D unresolved. Trimming removed 2 bases at V and 6 bases at J, with 10 bases between. This CDR3 region has 14 residues. CDR1 KGHSH and CDR2 LQKENI come from the germline V gene. CDR3 nucleotides: TGTGCCAGCTCACCAAGAGGATCCTATGAAAAACTGTTTTTT. It is translated as CASSPRGSYEKLFF.

V usage is TRBV28 and J usage is TRBJ2-5; 7 nucleotides align to TRBD1. The germline CDR1 and CDR2 sequences are MDHEN and SYDVKM. J gave up 3 bases and V 3 bases, and 10 bases lay outside the gene matches. The CDR3 extends over 16 amino acids. The CDR3 protein is CASSFWATGVKETQYF. The CDR3 DNA follows: TGTGCCAGCAGTTTCTGGGCTACAGGGGTCAAAGAGACCCAGTACTTC. Based on the CDR3 plus reference TRBV28 and TRBJ2-5, the full variable domain is DVKVTQSSRYLVKRTGEKVFLECVQDMDHENMFWYRQDPGLGLRLIYFSYDVKMKEKGDIPEGYSVSREKKERFSLILESASTNQTSMYLCASSFWATGVKETQYFGPGTRLLVL.

The chain recombines TRBV7-2 with TRBJ2-7; TRBD2 is a possible D gene (7 bases). Per the germline V gene, CDR1 is SGHTA and CDR2 is FQGNSA. With 5 bases removed from V and 0 bases from J, the gap between germline ends came to 14 bases. The CDR3 extends over 15 amino acids. In nucleotides, the CDR3 is TGTGCCAGCAGCCCCCCCGGGGGGCTCTCCTACGAGCAGTACTTC. The encoded protein is CASSPPGGLSYEQYF.

This rearrangement joins TRBV29-1 to TRBJ2-3, with D perhaps assigned TRBD1 or TRBD2 (5 bases each). V was clipped by 4 bases and J by 0 bases, with 11 bases between them. Germline CDR1 SQVTM, CDR2 ANQGSEA. The CDR3 extends over 14 amino acids. As DNA, the CDR3 is TGCAGCGTTGTGGGGCGGGTTAGCACAGATACGCAGTATTTT. Translating it yields CSVVGRVSTDTQYF.

This CDR3 reads CASSLGRMGNTIYF. CDR3 bases: TGTGCCAGCAGCTTGGGACGGATGGGAAACACCATATATTTT. The chain joins TRBV5-6 to TRBJ1-3; D unresolved. The germline V gene encodes CDR1 SGHDT and CDR2 YYEEEE. Trimming shortened V by 0 bases and J by 4 bases, and 8 bases separated the two germline ends. The CDR3 extends over 14 amino acids.

V usage is TRBV5-1 and J usage is TRBJ1-1; TRBD1 might be the D (5 bases). Trimming shortened V by 0 bases and J by 10 bases, and 13 bases separated the two germline ends. CDR1 is SGHRS and CDR2 is YFSETQ in the germline V gene. This CDR3 has 13 residues. The CDR3 coding sequence is TGCGCCAGCAGCTTGGGGGACGGCCCGAGAGCTTTCTTT. Translating gives CASSLGDGPRAFF.

The rearrangement joins TRBV19 to TRBJ2-7; D unclear. The V end lost 3 bases, the J end lost 0 bases, and 12 bases lay between the germline ends. CDR1 LNHDA and CDR2 SQIVND come from the germline V gene (reference sequence). CDR3 length equals 15 residues. CDR3 sequence: CASSIPGSRSYEQYF. CDR3 bases: TGTGCCAGTAGTATCCCCGGCAGCCGCTCCTACGAGCAGTACTTC.

As to this clone: At the DNA level, this CDR3 is encoded by other sequences in the same sample as well. The chain combines TRBV5-1 with TRBJ2-1; 7 positions match TRBD2. V gave up 5 bases and J gave up 4 bases; unmatched junction bases: 6. The V gene's germline CDR1 is SGHRS and CDR2 YFSETQ. The CDR3 contains 14 residues. Here the CDR3 reads CASSPSGAYNEQFF. The CDR3 DNA follows: TGCGCCAGCAGTCCTAGCGGTGCTTACAATGAGCAGTTCTTC.